This TCR beta chain was recorded in a study of blood T cell repertoires in COVID-19. Study overall: There were acute and convalescent COVID-19 samples, and they came from the United States, Italy and Spain. Sources were T cells, B-cell-depleted T cells, or PBMCs; the material itself was cDNA or gDNA.

Authors' processing steps: Using reference gene primer amplification, nucleated cell counts were estimated. TCRdb's copy holds only in-frame clones and misses some; the assay was immunoSEQ multiplex PCR. Clone size and V and J calls were adopted from that table, with D and trimming inferred from the DNA. The table has some 260,000 clones, around 85% seen once; the top ten hold roughly 10%. This CDR3 contains 14 residues. Trimming took off 4 bases at V and 2 bases at J, with 13 bases between the two ends. Germline CDR1 reads SGDLS; CDR2 reads YYNGEE. J is TRBJ2-7 and V is TRBV9; possible D gene TRBD1, 6 bases. This TCR was sampled from an elderly man with acute or convalescent COVID-19. What was sequenced was peripheral blood. The CDR3 bases are TGTGCCAGCAGCCCTTGGGACACGACCTACGAGCAGTACTTC. It specifies CASSPWDTTYEQYF. The entire variable domain, with the rest obtained from reference TRBV9 and TRBJ2-7, is as follows: DSGVTQTPKHLITATGQRVTLRCSPRSGDLSVYWYQQSLDQGLQFLIQYYNGEERAKGNILERFSAQQFPDLHSELNLSSLELGDSALYFCASSPWDTTYEQYFGPGTRLTVT.